The clone carrying this T cell receptor (beta chain) was found a few times. The target antigen is unknown. The sample is drawn from a study of Graves' ophthalmopathy and Graves' hyperthyroidism. Study-wide results and limits: Distinction of ophthalmopathy from stable hyperthyroidism by a 13-signature model reached approximately 88% sensitivity and just under 84% specificity.

Germline CDR1 is SGHTA and CDR2 is FQGTGA. The CDR3 loop spans 13 amino acids. With 5 bases removed from V and 7 bases from J, the gap between germline ends came to 11 bases. Only newly diagnosed hyperthyroidism patients aged 18 to 65, with under 2 months' duration, were enrolled. Amplification targeted the TCR beta CDR3 regions, with RNA transcripts as the source material. RT-PCR in the first round used HTBI primers; a second-round multiplex PCR followed. TCRdb re-derived calls from the multiplex PCR reads in MiXCR, one entry per CDR3 protein. The sample lists about 590,000 distinct CDR3 sequences; approximately 37% were seen once.

The receptor comes from an adult man with Graves' hyperthyroidism. The chain links TRBV7-3 to TRBJ2-2; D may be TRBD2 (6 bases). The sequenced material came from peripheral blood or thyroid tissue (not recorded which). The CDR3 DNA sequence: TGTGCCAGCAGCCGGGGGAGGAGCGGGGAGCTGTTTTTT. Its translation: CASSRGRSGELFF.